These 30 T cell receptor beta chains came from one sample sequenced in a study of blood T cell repertoires in COVID-19. Generated by immunoSEQ multiplex PCR, the TCRdb table keeps only in-frame clones and is missing some. The profile shows roughly 180,000 clones, roughly 77% of them singletons. What was sequenced was peripheral blood. The receptors here all came from a woman older than 75 with COVID-19, enrolled during active disease.

This chain joins TRBV28 and TRBJ1-1; 9 bases match TRBD1. The V gene end was trimmed by 6 bases and the J gene end by 3 bases; junction bases not matched to a gene: 8. Germline values: CDR1 MDHEN, CDR2 SYDVKM. This CDR3 contains 15 residues. The CDR3 here is CASRGQGAQYTEAFF. The CDR3 coding sequence is TGTGCCAGCAGGGGACAGGGAGCGCAGTACACTGAAGCTTTCTTT.

This clone came up a few times. The chain combines TRBV28 with TRBJ1-5; D not certain. The CDR3 extends over 18 amino acids. V was trimmed by 6 bases and J by 0 bases, leaving 21 bases between them. CDR1 is MDHEN and CDR2 is SYDVKM in the germline V gene. For the CDR3, the DNA is TGTGCCAGCAGAAGCCTCGGGAGGTTCTATCTTAGCAATCAGCCCCAGCATTTT. Amino acid sequence: CASRSLGRFYLSNQPQHF.

The chain recombines TRBV9 with TRBJ1-3; no clear D gene. V was shortened by 3 bases and J by 0 bases, with 7 bases between the two germline ends. The CDR3 length is 14 residues. CDR1 is SGDLS, CDR2 YYNGEE, per germline. The CDR3 sequence is CASSGGVSGNTIYF. The CDR3, as DNA: TGTGCCAGCAGCGGCGGGGTCTCTGGAAACACCATATATTTT. The full variable domain, with the rest looked up from reference TRBV9 and TRBJ1-3, is DSGVTQTPKHLITATGQRVTLRCSPRSGDLSVYWYQQSLDQGLQFLIQYYNGEERAKGNILERFSAQQFPDLHSELNLSSLELGDSALYFCASSGGVSGNTIYFGEGSWLTVV.

The V gene is TRBV27, the J gene TRBJ1-2, with D uncertain. Between the trimmed V and J ends, which lost 5 bases and 3 bases, there was a span of 10 bases. CDR3 size: 13 residues. Germline V lookup: CDR1 MNHEY, CDR2 SMNVEV (reference sequence). CDR3 amino acids: CASSGGPHYGYTF. Here the CDR3 DNA reads TGTGCCAGCAGTGGTGGGCCTCACTATGGCTACACCTTC.

This clone appeared once. The rearrangement joins TRBV5-6 to TRBJ2-3; D not resolved. CDR3 length equals 13 residues. V was clipped by 3 bases and J by 0 bases, with 5 bases between them. Germline CDR1 SGHDT, CDR2 YYEEEE. In DNA form, the CDR3 reads TGTGCCAGCAGCTCCATCAGCACAGATACGCAGTATTTT. The encoded protein is CASSSISTDTQYF.

The rearrangement uses TRBV11-3 and TRBJ2-1; D uncertain. V was clipped by 1 base and J by 2 bases, with 9 bases between them. CDR1 is SGHNT and CDR2 is YENEEA in the germline V gene. This CDR3 region has 15 residues. The CDR3 DNA sequence: TGTGCCAGCAGCTTAGCGGCGGTCCCCTACAATGAGCAGTTCTTC. It codes for CASSLAAVPYNEQFF.

The chain couples TRBV5-1 to TRBJ2-7; possibly TRBD2 for D (6 bases). V lost 6 bases and J 5 bases, leaving 24 bases between the germline ends. This CDR3 is built from 16 residues. Germline CDR1 is SGHRS and CDR2 is YFSETQ. CDR3 coding DNA: TGCGCCAGCAAACCCCCCGGGGGAGAAGCTTCCAACGAGCAGTACTTC. This encodes CASKPPGGEASNEQYF.

The gene calls are TRBV2 and TRBJ2-6; D ambiguous. This CDR3 has 14 residues. V was clipped by 7 bases and J by 0 bases, with 7 bases between them. Germline V CDR1 and CDR2: SNHLY, FYNNEI. The CDR3: CASTLSSGANVLTF. The CDR3 coding sequence is TGTGCCAGCACCCTAAGCTCTGGGGCCAACGTCCTGACTTTC.

The gene calls are TRBV5-5 and TRBJ2-1; D is possibly TRBD2 (6 bases). With 2 bases removed from V and 8 bases from J, the gap between germline ends came to 11 bases. This CDR3 is 13 amino acids long. CDR1 and CDR2 (germline): SGHKS, YYEKEE (reference sequence). The CDR3 DNA is TGTGCCAGCAGCTTCCCCCCTAGCGATGAGCAGTTCTTC. It encodes CASSFPPSDEQFF. Filled out from reference TRBV5-5 and TRBJ2-1, the complete variable domain reads DAGVTQSPTHLIKTRGQQVTLRCSPISGHKSVSWYQQVLGQGPQFIFQYYEKEERGRGNFPDRFSARQFPNYSSELNVNALLLGDSALYLCASSFPPSDEQFFGPGTRLTVL.

This chain uses TRBV7-9 with TRBJ2-1; perhaps TRBD1 as D (6 bases). Between the trimmed V and J ends, which lost 5 bases and 5 bases, there was a span of 10 bases. The germline V gene has CDR1 SEHNR and CDR2 FQNEAQ (reference sequence). The CDR3 covers 13 residues. The CDR3 region has the DNA TGTGCCAGCAGCAGACAGGCCGACAATGAGCAGTTCTTC. Protein product: CASSRQADNEQFF.

The genes are TRBV28 and TRBJ2-7; 7 bases match TRBD2. The germline CDR1 and CDR2 sequences are MDHEN and SYDVKM. CDR3 length: 14 residues. V lost 6 bases, J lost 5 bases, and 10 bases stayed unmatched. CDR3 coding DNA: TGTGCCAGCAGACCTCAAGCGGGAAGCCACGAGCAGTACTTC. Its protein product is CASRPQAGSHEQYF.

This chain connects TRBV19 to TRBJ2-1, with TRBD2 matching over 8 bases. V dropped 5 bases and J dropped 9; count of bases not matched to a gene: 9. Germline V gene lookup returns CDR1 LNHDA and CDR2 SQIVND (reference sequence). The CDR3 has 14 amino acids. CDR3 bases: TGTGCCAGTAGTGGAAGGACTAGCAGGATTGAGCAGTTCTTC. Translated: CASSGRTSRIEQFF.

The chain has TRBV30 and TRBJ1-2, with 8 positions matching TRBD1. Germline lookup yields CDR1 GTSNPN and CDR2 SVGIG (reference sequence). The CDR3 totals 17 residues. With V trimmed by 3 bases and J by 6 bases, 18 bases remained unmatched. The CDR3 spells CAWRSRGGQGGFNGYTF. CDR3 DNA: TGTGCCTGGAGGTCTAGGGGCGGACAGGGCGGATTCAATGGCTACACCTTC. Full variable domain (rest looked up from reference TRBV30 and TRBJ1-2): SQTIHQWPATLVQPVGSPLSLECTVEGTSNPNLYWYRQAAGRGLQLLFYSVGIGQISSEVPQNLSASRPQDRQFILSSKKLLLSDSGFYLCAWRSRGGQGGFNGYTFGSGTRLTVV.

The chain recombines TRBV19 with TRBJ2-7; D not certain. Trimming shortened V by 6 bases and J by 1 base, and 10 bases separated the two germline ends. In germline, CDR1 is LNHDA, CDR2 SQIVND (reference sequence). The length of the CDR3 is 13 residues. For the CDR3, the DNA is TGTGCCAGTAGCTCCGACGGGTCCTACGAGCAGTACTTC. This codes for CASSSDGSYEQYF. The entire variable domain, with the rest obtained from reference TRBV19 and TRBJ2-7, is as follows: DGGITQSPKYLFRKEGQNVTLSCEQNLNHDAMYWYRQDPGQGLRLIYYSQIVNDFQKGDIAEGYSVSREKKESFPLTVTSAQKNPTAFYLCASSSDGSYEQYFGPGTRLTVT.

The chain has TRBV5-4 and TRBJ2-3, with 12 bases identical to TRBD2. The CDR3 loop spans 16 amino acids. The J segment lost 3 bases and the V segment lost 3 bases, leaving 5 bases of the junction unmatched. Per germline, CDR1 SGHNT and CDR2 YYREEE (reference sequence). The CDR3, as DNA: TGTGCCAGCAGCTCTCTAGCGGGAGGGCCTACAGATACGCAGTATTTT. Residues: CASSSLAGGPTDTQYF.

The rearrangement joins TRBV6-5 to TRBJ2-2; D is perhaps TRBD2 (6 bases). CDR3 length: 15 residues. Germline V CDR1 and CDR2: MNHEY, SVGAGI. The V and J ends lost 7 bases and 2 bases respectively, with 14 bases between them. CDR3 nucleotides: TGTGCCAGCATTCACGGAGGGCAAAACACCGGGGAGCTGTTTTTT. The encoded protein is CASIHGGQNTGELFF.

The chain has TRBV30 and TRBJ1-4; D is possibly TRBD1 (6 bases). V was shortened by 2 bases and J by 7 bases, with 14 bases between the two germline ends. Germline assignment: CDR1 GTSNPN and CDR2 SVGIG (reference sequence). The CDR3 is 14 residues long. The CDR3 bases are TGTGCCTGGAGTCCGAGACAGGCAGGTGAAAAACTGTTTTTT. Residues: CAWSPRQAGEKLFF.

This chain links TRBV19 with TRBJ2-1, with D maybe TRBD1 (5 bases). Trimming cost V 4 bases and J 8 bases, with 15 bases left between them. Looked up from germline, CDR1 is LNHDA and CDR2 is SQIVND (reference sequence). The CDR3 consists of 14 residues. CDR3 region: CASSTRQNIHEQFF. CDR3 in DNA: TGTGCCAGTAGTACGAGACAGAATATACATGAGCAGTTCTTC.

J is TRBJ1-1 and V is TRBV6-5; TRBD1 matches at 7 bases. In germline, CDR1 is MNHEY, CDR2 SVGAGI. The CDR3 consists of 14 residues. The ends lost 7 bases at V and 5 bases at J; junction bases unmatched: 10. The CDR3 spells CASTHRDSVTEAFF. Here the CDR3 DNA reads TGTGCCAGCACGCACCGGGACAGTGTGACTGAAGCTTTCTTT.

V gene TRBV3-1 (or the pseudogene TRBV3-2) combines with J gene TRBJ2-7, with D possibly being TRBD2 (5 bases). Germline V gene lookup returns CDR1 LGHDT and CDR2 YNNKEL (reference sequence). V lost 5 bases and J 4 bases, leaving 9 bases between the germline ends. The CDR3 loop spans 12 amino acids. CDR3 sequence: CASSKSGYEQYF. Here the CDR3 DNA reads TGTGCCAGCAGCAAAAGCGGATACGAGCAGTACTTC.

V gene TRBV28 combines with J gene TRBJ2-1; D possibly corresponds to TRBD1 (5 bases). The CDR3 is made up of 13 amino acids. V was cut by 6 bases and J by 0 bases, with 6 bases left in between. CDR1 and CDR2 from the germline V gene are MDHEN and SYDVKM. DNA of the CDR3: TGTGCCAGCAGAGACAGCTCCTACAATGAGCAGTTCTTC. Its protein is CASRDSSYNEQFF.

The chain recombines TRBV7-2 with TRBJ1-1; D not certain. Germline V gene lookup returns CDR1 SGHTA and CDR2 FQGNSA. The V gene lost 4 bases and the J gene lost 4 bases, with 7 bases spanning the gap. The CDR3 contains 12 residues. The CDR3 loop is CASSYLSTEAFF. In DNA form, the CDR3 reads TGTGCCAGCAGCTATTTGAGCACTGAAGCTTTCTTT. Using reference TRBV7-2 and TRBJ1-1 for the parts outside the CDR3, the full variable domain is GAGVSQSPSNKVTEKGKDVELRCDPISGHTALYWYRQSLGQGLEFLIYFQGNSAPDKSGLPSDRFSAERTGGSVSTLTIQRTQQEDSAVYLCASSYLSTEAFFGQGTRLTVV.

The rearrangement joins TRBV12-3 or TRBV12-4 to TRBJ2-2; D remains unclear. The germline V and J ends were trimmed by 3 bases and 6 bases, with 8 bases remaining between them. The CDR3 runs 13 residues. The CDR3 loop is CASSLQVAGELFF. The CDR3 DNA reads as TGTGCCAGCAGTTTGCAGGTGGCCGGGGAGCTGTTTTTT.

A single count supports this clone. V and J are TRBV3-1 (or the pseudogene TRBV3-2) and TRBJ2-2; D may be TRBD2 (7 bases). The CDR3 extends over 18 amino acids. Between the trimmed V and J ends, which lost 0 bases and 6 bases, there was a span of 20 bases. Germline values: CDR1 LGHDT, CDR2 YNNKEL (reference sequence). CDR3 in amino acids: CASSQELAGARWSGELFF. As DNA, the CDR3 is TGTGCCAGCAGCCAAGAGTTGGCGGGGGCGCGTTGGTCCGGGGAGCTGTTTTTT.

The chain combines TRBV2 with TRBJ2-7, with unresolved D. Germline CDR1 SNHLY, CDR2 FYNNEI. V dropped 4 bases and J dropped 2 bases, with 9 bases sitting between them. The CDR3 loop spans 13 amino acids. This CDR3 reads CASSGLHPYEQYF. The DNA for the CDR3 is TGTGCCAGCAGTGGGCTTCACCCCTACGAGCAGTACTTC. Full variable domain (rest looked up from reference TRBV2 and TRBJ2-7): EPEVTQTPSHQVTQMGQEVILRCVPISNHLYFYWYRQILGQKVEFLVSFYNNEISEKSEIFDDQFSVERPDGSNFTLKIRSTKLEDSAMYFCASSGLHPYEQYFGPGTRLTVT.

The chain uses TRBV7-8 and TRBJ2-3, with a possible D match to TRBD2 (6 bases). Trimming shortened V by 6 bases and J by 2 bases, and 27 bases separated the two germline ends. CDR3 length: 19 amino acids. The germline V gene has CDR1 SGHVS and CDR2 FQNEAQ. DNA of the CDR3: TGTGCCAGCAGTCATCCGGGACTTTCCTCAAACACTTACACAGATACGCAGTATTTT. Protein sequence: CASSHPGLSSNTYTDTQYF.

This clone was seen a handful of times. The rearrangement links TRBV4-2 to TRBJ1-1, with D maybe TRBD1 (6 bases). CDR1 is LGHNA, CDR2 YNFKEQ, per germline. V was clipped by 1 base and J by 0 bases, with 12 bases between them. CDR3 size: 16 residues. This CDR3 reads CASSQVGAQMNTEAFF. In DNA form, the CDR3 reads TGTGCCAGCAGCCAAGTGGGGGCACAGATGAACACTGAAGCTTTCTTT.

A few counts support this clone. DNA for the CDR3: TGTGCCAGCAGCTTCGGAGGGGCCGGGGAGCTGTTTTTT. This gives the protein CASSFGGAGELFF. J is TRBJ2-2 and V is TRBV13; maybe TRBD2 (6 bases). The germline CDR1 and CDR2 sequences are PRHDT and FYEKMQ (reference sequence). This CDR3 comprises 13 residues. The V end lost 3 bases, the J end lost 6 bases, and 8 bases lay between the germline ends.

The chain is built from TRBV5-8 and TRBJ1-5, with D hard to call. Per the germline V gene, CDR1 is SGHTS and CDR2 is YDEGEE. The CDR3 spans 13 residues. V shed 2 bases and J shed 3 bases, with 6 bases lying between them. As DNA, the CDR3 is TGTGCCAGCAGCTTCCAGAACAATCAGCCCCAGCATTTT. As protein: CASSFQNNQPQHF.

V usage is TRBV6-6 and J usage is TRBJ1-1; 7 bases are shared with TRBD1. The CDR3 consists of 13 residues. Germline V gene sequence: CDR1 MNHNY, CDR2 SVGAGI (reference sequence). Trimming at V came to 6 bases and at J to 5 bases, leaving 6 bases not matched to a gene. In DNA, the CDR3 is TGTGCCAGCAGCCTCACAGGGGATACTGAAGCTTTCTTT. It codes for CASSLTGDTEAFF.